The source of this T cell receptor beta chain is a study of cytomegalovirus exposure and HLA in healthy donors. The CDR3 is 12 amino acids. The V gene lost 6 bases and the J gene lost 6 bases, with 11 bases spanning the gap. Germline CDR1 MNHEY, CDR2 SVGAGI. A note on this clone: Its specificity is unknown.

General study results and limits: The study designated fewer than 200 TCR beta chains cytomegalovirus-associated.

Clones were sequenced by immunoSEQ multiplex PCR, and TCRdb holds only the in-frame ones, with some missing. The sample has more than 95,000 clones; about 89% are singletons. This chain links TRBV6-5 with TRBJ1-2, with D maybe TRBD1 (5 bases). The material sequenced was PBMCs. The clonotype originates from a woman aged 18-29 years in good health and CMV-seronegative. The CDR3 spells CASRSIRDGYTF. The CDR3 DNA is TGTGCCAGCAGGAGTATCAGGGATGGCTACACCTTC.